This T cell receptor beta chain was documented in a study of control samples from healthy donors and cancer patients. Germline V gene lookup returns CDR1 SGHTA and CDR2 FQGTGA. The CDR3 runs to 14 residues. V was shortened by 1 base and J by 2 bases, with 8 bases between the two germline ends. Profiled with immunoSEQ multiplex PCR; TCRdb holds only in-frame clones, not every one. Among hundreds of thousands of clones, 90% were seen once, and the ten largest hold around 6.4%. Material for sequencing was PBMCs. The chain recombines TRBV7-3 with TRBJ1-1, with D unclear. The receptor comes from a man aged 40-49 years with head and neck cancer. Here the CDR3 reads CASSLINTNTEAFF. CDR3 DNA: TGTGCCAGCAGCTTAATCAACACCAACACTGAAGCTTTCTTT.